This T cell receptor beta chain stems from a study of regulatory T cells in long-lasting Graves disease. About the research overall: Graves' patients diagnosed newly had used antithyroid drugs under 3 months.

Arm-PCR of CDR3 regions with iRepertoire HTBI primers generated TCR beta libraries. TCRdb fed the multiplex PCR reads into MiXCR, producing one record per CDR3 protein. This table holds under 300,000 distinct CDR3 sequences, approximately 20% found once. Time point reported: newly diagnosed GD, antithyroid drugs for less than 3 months. Researchers made the TCR library from RNA that was extracted from PBMCs. This clonotype has ten or more counts. The sequencing used peripheral blood mononuclear cells (PBMCs), collected at new diagnosis, from a patient treated with antithyroid drugs. This TCR was sampled from a female donor with Graves disease.

CDR3: CSARDPSLAGDYEQYF. The CDR3 nucleotides read TGCAGTGCTAGAGATCCCTCTCTAGCGGGAGACTACGAGCAGTACTTC. The chain couples TRBV20-1 to TRBJ2-7; 10 bases fit TRBD2. Unmatched junction bases numbered 8, after V lost 0 bases and J lost 3 bases. The germline V gene encodes CDR1 DFQATT and CDR2 SNEGSKA (reference sequence). The CDR3 totals 16 residues.